Listed here are 23 T cell receptor beta chains from one sample, sequenced in a study of tumor-infiltrating lymphocytes in primary liver carcinoma. Synthesis of TCR beta cDNA was carried out from 450 to 650 ng total RNA with a constant-region primer. Investigators got TCR beta libraries out of three nested multiplex PCR rounds, done with slightly modified ARM-PCR. TRBV1-TRBV30 forward and Cbeta reverse primers drove the first two roughly 10-cycle rounds. TCRdb reprocessed the multiplex PCR reads via MiXCR and lists one record per CDR3 protein. This table has 330,000 or so distinct CDR3 sequences, 65% appearing once. Germline DNA was also extracted, and blood RNA was taken from unsorted whole blood. Sequenced: peripheral blood. The receptors originated from a man aged 35 to 55 with primary liver carcinoma and hepatitis B virus infection.

This clonotype was counted between two and nine times. V is TRBV6-2 or TRBV6-3 and J is TRBJ2-3, with 12 bases identical to TRBD2. The CDR3 is made up of 14 amino acids. The ends lost 4 bases at V and 5 bases at J; junction bases unmatched: 1. CDR1 MNHEY and CDR2 SVGEGT come from the germline V gene. The CDR3 coding sequence is TGTGCCAGCAGTTGGGGACTAGCGGGAGATACGCAGTATTTT. Translation: CASSWGLAGDTQYF.

Details on this clonotype: This clone may be a read error of a much larger clone one base away. This sequence joins TRBV4-2 and TRBJ2-7; 11 nucleotides align to TRBD1. The junction had 2 bases not matched to a gene; V was cut back by 6 bases and J by 4 bases. CDR3 length: 13 amino acids. Looked up from germline, CDR1 is LGHNA and CDR2 is YNFKEQ. In DNA, the CDR3 is TGTGCCAGCAGGGGGGACAGGGGGTACGAGCAGTACTTC. Encoded protein: CASRGDRGYEQYF.

The sample holds one count of this clonotype. The J gene is TRBJ2-7, the V gene TRBV4-3; D is perhaps TRBD1 (5 bases). Trimming took 0 bases from V and 8 from J, leaving 14 bases between them. Germline V gene lookup returns CDR1 LGHNA and CDR2 YSLEER. CDR3 size: 14 residues. Here the CDR3 DNA reads TGCGCCAGCAGCCAAGAAGAAGACAGTTACAAGCAGTACTTC. Amino acid sequence: CASSQEEDSYKQYF.

The rearrangement joins TRBV11-2 to TRBJ2-1, with 7 bases fitting TRBD2. Germline loops: CDR1 SGHAT, CDR2 FQNNGV. The V and J ends lost 0 bases and 3 bases, in that order; junction bases with no gene match: 20. This CDR3 is built from 21 residues. The CDR3 sequence is CASSLDYGDWLEGGIYNEQFF. The CDR3 bases are TGTGCCAGCAGCTTAGATTACGGGGACTGGCTAGAGGGAGGGATCTACAATGAGCAGTTCTTC.

Note on this clonotype: A junction end diverges from the germline sequence, so it may reflect a read error. The CDR3 region has the DNA TGTGCCAGCAGATTGGGGGTCGCGGGAGCTCAGAACTTC. It encodes CASRLGVAGAQNF. The chain employs TRBV28 and TRBJ2-5; 7 positions agree with TRBD2. The CDR3 is 13 amino acids. Germline CDR1 and CDR2: MDHEN and SYDVKM.

For this clonotype: One end of the junction fails to match germline, which may point to a read error. The chain uses TRBV6-5 and TRBJ2-3; D is ambiguous. The CDR3 runs to 13 residues. Germline values: CDR1 MNHEY, CDR2 SVGAGI. The CDR3 sequence: CVSRNPVTPGEHF. CDR3 DNA: TGTGTCAGCAGGAACCCGGTGACCCCGGGCGAGCATTTT.

The chain is built from TRBV6-2 or TRBV6-3 and TRBJ2-1, with TRBD2 matching over 8 bases. The CDR3 runs 14 residues. The V segment lost 9 bases and the J segment 8 bases; nucleotides outside the gene matches: 12. The germline V gene encodes CDR1 MNHEY and CDR2 SVGEGT. The CDR3 reads CASRPGLVSHEQFF. The CDR3, as DNA: TGTGCCAGTAGGCCGGGACTAGTTTCCCATGAGCAGTTCTTC.

At least ten counts were recorded for this clonotype. The rearrangement links TRBV6-5 to TRBJ2-5, with a weak D call TRBD2 (6 bases). The CDR3 extends over 15 amino acids. V lost 5 bases and J lost 1, with 14 bases in between. Germline values: CDR1 MNHEY, CDR2 SVGAGI. This CDR3 is CASSTNVAVQETQYF. For the CDR3, the DNA is TGTGCCAGCAGTACTAATGTAGCGGTCCAAGAGACCCAGTACTTC.

As regards this clonotype: Since a much larger clone is just one base distant, this may be a read error. The chain joins TRBV7-9 to TRBJ2-1; D perhaps matches TRBD2 (5 bases). Deletions cut 2 bases from V and 4 bases from J, with 12 bases between. CDR3 size: 15 residues. CDR1 is SEHNR and CDR2 is FQNEAQ in the germline V gene (reference sequence). In nucleotides, the CDR3 is TGTGCCAGCAGCTTATGCAGTAGCGAATACAATGAGCAGTTCTTC. Its translation: CASSLCSSEYNEQFF.

This chain connects TRBV5-5 to TRBJ1-1; D not resolved. Trimming took off 4 bases at V and 1 base at J, with 14 bases between the two ends. Germline V CDR1 and CDR2: SGHKS, YYEKEE (reference sequence). This CDR3 region has 15 residues. CDR3 in DNA: TGTGCCAGCAGCACAAGACAAGTGGGGAACACTGAAGCTTTCTTT. Translating gives CASSTRQVGNTEAFF.

This chain uses TRBV7-9 with TRBJ2-7; D is unclear. Per germline, CDR1 SEHNR and CDR2 FQNEAQ (reference sequence). V shed 5 bases and J shed 7 bases, with 12 bases lying between them. The CDR3 extends over 12 amino acids. DNA of the CDR3: TGTGCCAGCAGCCCGGAGAAGGGTGAGCAGTACTTC. Translation: CASSPEKGEQYF.

In regard to this clonotype: This may arise from a read error, as a much more abundant clone is one base away. The chain recombines TRBV4-1 with TRBJ2-7; D gene unclear. This CDR3 is built from 14 residues. CDR1 is MGHRA and CDR2 is YSYEKL in the germline V gene. The CDR3 region has the DNA TGCGCCAGAAGCCAAATGGCGAAGGCGTACGAGCAGTACTTC. Amino acid sequence: CARSQMAKAYEQYF.

In regard to this clonotype: At one of its ends the junction is not consistent with the germline gene, which may arise from a read error. The chain joins TRBV24-1 to TRBJ1-1; 10 bases align to TRBD1. The germline V gene has CDR1 KGHDR and CDR2 SFDVKD. This CDR3 region has 15 residues. The CDR3 DNA follows: TGTGCCACCAGTGTGGGGACAGGGGAAGGTACTGGAGCTTTCTTT. Protein sequence: CATSVGTGEGTGAFF.

Concerning this clonotype: A much larger clone lies one base from this, so it may be a read error. V gene TRBV6-2 or TRBV6-3 combines with J gene TRBJ2-2, with 10 nucleotides matching TRBD2. The junction had 16 bases not matched to a gene; V was cut back by 11 bases and J by 4 bases. The CDR3 is 17 amino acids. CDR1 is MNHEY and CDR2 is SVGEGT in the germline V gene. Written as DNA, the CDR3 is TGTGCCTGCAAGGCTAGCGGGAGATTTTCCCCCACCGGGGAGCTGTTTTTT. Its translation: CACKASGRFSPTGELFF.

Only a few counts were recorded for this clonotype. The chain recombines TRBV5-4 with TRBJ2-3; D could derive from TRBD1 or TRBD2 (5 bases each). The CDR3 is 15 residues long. Germline V lookup: CDR1 SGHNT, CDR2 YYREEE (reference sequence). V was shortened by 4 bases and J by 4 bases, with 16 bases between the two germline ends. CDR3 protein: CASSIQGVRADTQYF. DNA of the CDR3: TGTGCCAGCAGCATTCAGGGAGTAAGGGCAGATACGCAGTATTTT.

A note on this clonotype: An end of the junction differs from the germline gene, which may be a read error. The rearrangement uses TRBV28 and TRBJ1-2; D is ambiguous. Germline V gives CDR1 MDHEN, CDR2 SYDVKM. The CDR3 runs to 12 residues. CDR3 coding DNA: TGCGCCAGCAGTTTCGGGCGGTATGGCTACATCTTC. It is translated as CASSFGRYGYIF.

This chain uses TRBV25-1 with TRBJ1-5; possibly TRBD1 for D (6 bases). Per germline, CDR1 MGHDK and CDR2 SYGVNS. The CDR3 runs to 14 residues. V gave up 5 bases and J gave up 4 bases, with 12 bases separating them. Written as DNA, the CDR3 is TGTGCCAGCAGTCCCAGGACAGTGAATCAGCCCCAGCATTTT. Protein product: CASSPRTVNQPQHF.

At least ten counts were recorded for this clonotype. The chain combines TRBV6-2 or TRBV6-3 with TRBJ2-1; D gene ambiguous. This CDR3 is 14 amino acids long. Trimming left V 1 base short and J 3 bases short, with 7 bases between. From germline, CDR1 is MNHEY and CDR2 SVGEGT. CDR3 amino acids: CASSYFSGYNEQFF. The CDR3 DNA sequence: TGTGCCAGCAGTTACTTCTCAGGCTACAATGAGCAGTTCTTC.

As regards this clonotype: One junction end disagrees with the germline gene, perhaps due to a read error. This rearrangement joins TRBV6-5 to TRBJ2-5, with a weak D call TRBD1 (6 bases). CDR3 length equals 14 residues. Germline V CDR1 and CDR2: MNHEY, SVGAGI. The CDR3 protein is CTSCYAEGEETQYF. CDR3 DNA: TGTACCAGCTGTTACGCTGAGGGGGAAGAGACTCAGTACTTC.

The V and J genes are TRBV9 and TRBJ1-1; no firm D call. V shed 0 bases and J shed 0 bases, with 6 bases lying between them. CDR3 length equals 14 residues. The V gene's germline CDR1 is SGDLS and CDR2 YYNGEE. As DNA, the CDR3 is TGTGCCAGCAGCGTAGCGGGGATGAACACTGAAGCTTTCTTT. It translates to CASSVAGMNTEAFF.

This clonotype was counted ten times or more. This sequence joins TRBV29-1 and TRBJ2-3; no clear D. Trimming shortened V by 4 bases and J by 1 base, and 6 bases separated the two germline ends. The CDR3 is made up of 12 amino acids. Per germline, CDR1 SQVTM and CDR2 ANQGSEA. Here the CDR3 reads CSVVDGTDTQYF. The CDR3 DNA follows: TGCAGCGTTGTCGACGGCACAGATACGCAGTATTTT.

This clonotype was detected many times. The chain uses TRBV4-1 and TRBJ2-7; D gene unclear. V was trimmed by 1 base and J by 5 bases, leaving 12 bases between them. Germline CDR1 and CDR2: MGHRA and YSYEKL. This CDR3 is 14 amino acids long. The CDR3 DNA follows: TGCGCCAGCAGCCAAGTCGTTAGTTTCCACGAGCAGTACTTC. It codes for CASSQVVSFHEQYF.

The gene calls are TRBV12-3 or TRBV12-4 and TRBJ1-2; TRBD1 might be the D (5 bases). CDR3 length: 15 amino acids. The V end lost 1 base, the J end lost 8 bases, and 17 bases lay between the germline ends. CDR3 nucleotide sequence: TGTGCCAGCAGTTTAGGACCACGGGGGATCGGAGGCTACACCTTC. Translation gives CASSLGPRGIGGYTF.